These T cell receptor beta chains were read from a single sample in a study of T-cell memory formation after mild COVID-19. TCRdb re-analysed the 5' RACE reads in MiXCR, keeping a single row per CDR3 protein. The repertoire holds around 370,000 distinct CDR3 sequences, with 20% to 25% as singletons. Sample: PBMCs or a T cell subset sorted from them (not recorded which). These receptors originate from an adult woman who had mild COVID-19 (a few samples of this study predate the infection). Cell type and time point are not known. Each CDR3 is given with its conserved first and last residue. D genes are given only for firm matches. Expanded clones get a size class; other rows say once, few or many, or leave the size out.

size: once
J: TRBJ2-2
D: NA
V: TRBV9
DNA: TGTGCCAGCAGCGTAAGGAGGGTAGATGCCGGGGAGCTGTTTTTT
CDR3: CASSVRRVDAGELFF

size: few
J: TRBJ2-5
D: NA
V: TRBV20-1
DNA: TGCAGCCTCATGGGGGGTAGCCAAGAGACCCAGTACTTC
CDR3: CSLMGGSQETQYF

size: NA
J: TRBJ2-2
D: NA
V: TRBV24-1
DNA: TGTGCCACCATGAGGGCAGGGATGAACACCGGGGAGCTGTTTTTT
CDR3: CATMRAGMNTGELFF

size: NA
J: TRBJ2-2
D: NA
V: TRBV3-1
DNA: TGTGCCAGCAGCCAAGGGACAGAACGTCGCACCGGGGAGCTGTTTTTT
CDR3: CASSQGTERRTGELFF

size: NA
J: TRBJ1-1
D: TRBD1
V: TRBV7-9
DNA: TGTGCCAGCAGCTCCAGACAGGGAGTGAACACTGAAGCTTTCTTT
CDR3: CASSSRQGVNTEAFF

size: NA
J: TRBJ2-7
D: NA
V: TRBV6-6
DNA: TGTGCCAGCAGTGCGGAGAACTACGAGCAGTACTTC
CDR3: CASSAENYEQYF

size: few
J: TRBJ2-5
D: TRBD2
V: TRBV5-6
DNA: TGTGCCAGCAGCTTCACTAGCGGACAAGAGACCCAGTACTTC
CDR3: CASSFTSGQETQYF

size: few
J: TRBJ1-1
D: NA
V: TRBV9
DNA: TGTGCCAGCAGCCTCAGACCAAACACTGAAGCTTTCTTT
CDR3: CASSLRPNTEAFF

size: few
J: TRBJ1-1
D: TRBD1
V: TRBV12-3/TRBV12-4
DNA: TGTGCCAGCAGTTCCCTCACAGGGGGAACGCACACTGAAGCTTTCTTT
CDR3: CASSSLTGGTHTEAFF

size: NA
J: TRBJ1-5
D: NA
V: TRBV6-5
DNA: TGTGCCAGCAGTCCTCTCAGCAATCAGCCCCAGCATTTT
CDR3: CASSPLSNQPQHF

size: few
J: TRBJ1-1
D: NA
V: TRBV3-1
DNA: TGTGCCAGCAGCCAAAGGGCAGTGAGCACTGAAGCTTTCTTT
CDR3: CASSQRAVSTEAFF

size: few
J: TRBJ2-7
D: NA
V: TRBV5-6
DNA: TGTGCCAGCAGCTTGTCGGACTTC
CDR3: CASSLSDF

size: few
J: TRBJ1-1
D: NA
V: TRBV7-9
DNA: TGTGCCAGCAGCTACTACGCCCAGGGGAGGGCTGAAGCTTTCTTT
CDR3: CASSYYAQGRAEAFF

size: NA
J: TRBJ1-1
D: NA
V: TRBV12-3/TRBV12-4
DNA: TGTGCCAGCAGTTTGATGCGCTCAGGATCTAGCACTGAAGCTTTCTTT
CDR3: CASSLMRSGSSTEAFF

size: NA
J: TRBJ2-7
D: NA
V: TRBV6-6
DNA: TGTGCCAGCGGTCGGGCGAGGAGCTCCTACGAGCAGTACTTC
CDR3: CASGRARSSYEQYF

size: NA
J: TRBJ2-7
D: TRBD2
V: TRBV5-1
DNA: TGCGCCAGCAGTAGCGGGAGGACCCGTTACGAGCAGTACTTC
CDR3: CASSSGRTRYEQYF

size: few
J: TRBJ2-5
D: NA
V: TRBV24-1
DNA: TGTGCCACCAGTGACGCGGGACAGTTCCAAGAGACCCAGTACTTC
CDR3: CATSDAGQFQETQYF

size: few
J: TRBJ2-3
D: TRBD2
V: TRBV14
DNA: TGTGCCAGCAGCCATCCTAGCGGGGGAGGGGCAGATACGCAGTATTTT
CDR3: CASSHPSGGGADTQYF

size: few
J: TRBJ2-7
D: NA
V: TRBV11-1
DNA: TGTGCCAGCAGCTTAGTTCGGGGAGACTCCCACGAGCAGTACTTC
CDR3: CASSLVRGDSHEQYF

size: few
J: TRBJ2-7
D: TRBD2
V: TRBV12-3/TRBV12-4
DNA: TGTGCCAGCGGGGGACTAGCGGGTCTCACCTACGAGCAGTACTTC
CDR3: CASGGLAGLTYEQYF

size: few
J: TRBJ2-1
D: TRBD2
V: TRBV7-2
DNA: TGTGCCAGCAGCTCGGGACTAGTGAGGGGGAATGAGCAGTTCTTC
CDR3: CASSSGLVRGNEQFF

size: few
J: TRBJ1-2
D: NA
V: TRBV7-3
DNA: TGTGCCAGCAGCTTAGGGAGGGATGAGGGCTACACCTTC
CDR3: CASSLGRDEGYTF